This TCR beta chain was recovered during a study of cytomegalovirus exposure and HLA in healthy donors. Study-level points and caveats: No immune exposure information besides CMV serostatus was available. In an earlier analysis, about 87% or about 30%: the productive usage of most TCR beta V segments.

Per germline, CDR1 SNHLY and CDR2 FYNNEI. Trimming pared 6 bases from V and 0 bases from J, leaving 7 bases between. The CDR3 covers 13 residues. Turning to this clone: The antigen remains undetermined.

Healthy bone marrow donors made up the donors. Primers: 60 Vbeta forward and 13 Jbeta reverse. Assay: immunoSEQ multiplex PCR; the TCRdb copy retains only in-frame clones and omits some. The data show under 200,000 clones, less than 80% seen once. This TCR derives from a woman in her 40s in good health and CMV-seronegative. Sequenced input: PBMCs. The rearrangement uses TRBV2 and TRBJ2-3, with D unclear. In nucleotides, the CDR3 is TGTGCCAGCAGAAAGGAGAGCACAGATACGCAGTATTTT. Translation: CASRKESTDTQYF. Drawing the rest from reference TRBV2 and TRBJ2-3, the complete variable domain is EPEVTQTPSHQVTQMGQEVILRCVPISNHLYFYWYRQILGQKVEFLVSFYNNEISEKSEIFDDQFSVERPDGSNFTLKIRSTKLEDSAMYFCASRKESTDTQYFGPGTRLTVL.